The clone carrying this TCR beta chain was picked up many times. Its antigen remains unidentified. TCRdb reprocessed the 5' RACE reads with MiXCR, giving one entry per CDR3 protein. The top ten clones hold 20% to 25% of a sample with over 200,000 distinct CDR3 sequences, approximately 10% of them seen once. The data are from a study of CD8 T cells in ankylosing spondylitis. This CDR3 spans 13 amino acids. Trimming took off 6 bases at V and 4 bases at J, with 12 bases between the two ends. In germline, CDR1 is SGHTA, CDR2 FQGNSA. Study conclusions and caveats: Both synovial fluid and blood in reactive arthritis had previously been reported to carry some motif variants. Significant enrichment of disease-linked clones was reported in matched ankylosing spondylitis synovial fluid.

The sequence derives from a male donor with ankylosing spondylitis or in good health (not recorded which). The specimen was blood, either unsorted or a sorted T cell fraction (not recorded which). The gene calls are TRBV7-2 and TRBJ1-1; D gene ambiguous. The CDR3 nucleotides are TGTGCCAGCAGTACCAAAGCGGGCACTGAAGCTTTCTTT. Amino acid sequence: CASSTKAGTEAFF.